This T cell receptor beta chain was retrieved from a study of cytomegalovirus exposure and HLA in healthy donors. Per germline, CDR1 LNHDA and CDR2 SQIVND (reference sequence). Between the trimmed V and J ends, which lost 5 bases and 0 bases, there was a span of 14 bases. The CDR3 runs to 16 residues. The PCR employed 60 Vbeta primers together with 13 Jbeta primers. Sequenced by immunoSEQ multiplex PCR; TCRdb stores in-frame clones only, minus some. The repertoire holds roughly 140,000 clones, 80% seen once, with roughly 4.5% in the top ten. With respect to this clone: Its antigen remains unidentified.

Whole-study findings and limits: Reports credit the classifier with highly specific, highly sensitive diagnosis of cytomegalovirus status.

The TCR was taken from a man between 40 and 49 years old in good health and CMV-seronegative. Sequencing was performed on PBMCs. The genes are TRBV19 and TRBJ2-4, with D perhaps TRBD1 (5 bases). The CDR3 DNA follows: TGTGCCAGTAGTGAACAGGACGCTCTAGCCAAAAACATTCAGTACTTC. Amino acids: CASSEQDALAKNIQYF.